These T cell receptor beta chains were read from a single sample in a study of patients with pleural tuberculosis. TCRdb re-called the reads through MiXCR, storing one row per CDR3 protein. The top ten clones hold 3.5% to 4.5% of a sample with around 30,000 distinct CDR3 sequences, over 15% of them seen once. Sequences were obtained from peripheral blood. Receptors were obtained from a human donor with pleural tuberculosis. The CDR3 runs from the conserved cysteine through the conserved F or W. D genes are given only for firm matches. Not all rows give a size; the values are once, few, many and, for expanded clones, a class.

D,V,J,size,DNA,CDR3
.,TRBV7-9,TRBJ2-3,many,TGTGCCAGCAGCTCCATAGCGGACACAGATACGCAGTATTTT,CASSSIADTDTQYF
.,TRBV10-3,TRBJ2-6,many,TGTGCCATCAGTGACTTGGACAGCTCTGGGGCCAACGTCCTGACTTTC,CAISDLDSSGANVLTF
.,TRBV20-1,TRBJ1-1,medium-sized,TGCAGTGCTCCGGTGAACACTGAAGCTTTCTTT,CSAPVNTEAFF
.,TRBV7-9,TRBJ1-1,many,TGTGCCAGCAGCTTAGGGGCGATGAACACTGAAGCTTTCTTT,CASSLGAMNTEAFF
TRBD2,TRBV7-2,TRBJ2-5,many,TGTGCCAGCAGCTTAGTCGGCCTAGCGGGGGGACAAGAGACCCAGTACTTC,CASSLVGLAGGQETQYF
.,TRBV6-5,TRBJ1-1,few,TGTGCCAGCAGGTTACCTTCAGAAAGGTTCACTGAAGCTTTCTTT,CASRLPSERFTEAFF
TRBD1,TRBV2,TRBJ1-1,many,TGTGCCAGCAGCGCGGGACAGACAATATCCACTGAAGCTTTCTTT,CASSAGQTISTEAFF
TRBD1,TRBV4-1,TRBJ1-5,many,TGCGCCAGCAGCCAAGTCACAGGGGGACCAATCCCCCAGCATTTT,CASSQVTGGPIPQHF
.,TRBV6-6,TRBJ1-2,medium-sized,TGTGCCAGCAGTTACGGTCGTGGCTTCTATGGCTACACCTTC,CASSYGRGFYGYTF
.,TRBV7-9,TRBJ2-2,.,TGTGCCAGCGGCTTAGGACAGTCTACCGGGGAGCTGTTTTTT,CASGLGQSTGELFF
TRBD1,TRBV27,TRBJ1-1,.,TGTGCAAGCAGTTTGGCGACAGGGTTCACTGAAACTTTCTTT,CASSLATGFTETFF
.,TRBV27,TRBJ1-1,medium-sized,TGTGCCAGCAGTTTACTAATACAGACTGAAGCTTTCTTT,CASSLLIQTEAFF
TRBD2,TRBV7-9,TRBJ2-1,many,TGTGCCAGCAGTTCAACCGGGACTAGATACAATGAGCAGTTCTTC,CASSSTGTRYNEQFF
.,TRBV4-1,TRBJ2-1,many,TGCGCCAGCAGCCGAGAGCTTGTGGCGGGATTCTACAATGAGCAGTTCTTC,CASSRELVAGFYNEQFF
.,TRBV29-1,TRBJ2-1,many,TGCAGCGTTCACGACGGGCGGGGGCAGTTCTTC,CSVHDGRGQFF
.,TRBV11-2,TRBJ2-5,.,TGTGCTAGCAGCTTAGGGCGGATCCAAGAGACCCAGTACTTC,CASSLGRIQETQYF
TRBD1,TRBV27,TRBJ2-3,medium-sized,TGTGCCAGCAGTTCAGGACAGGGGGGGATGACAGATACGCAGTATTTT,CASSSGQGGMTDTQYF
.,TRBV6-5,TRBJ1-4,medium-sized,TGTGCCAGCAGTTACTCGATGGGACTTGAAATGGATTTT,CASSYSMGLEMDF
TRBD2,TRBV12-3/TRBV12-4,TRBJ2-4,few,TGTGCCAGCAGCTCACTAGCGGGGGGCCTCCCGGGAAACATTCAGTACTTC,CASSSLAGGLPGNIQYF
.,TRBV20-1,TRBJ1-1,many,TGCAGTGCCCAAAGGACGGCTGGGGGCACTGAAGCTTTCTTT,CSAQRTAGGTEAFF
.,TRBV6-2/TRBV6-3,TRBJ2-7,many,TGTGCCAGCAGTTTCTCCAGGACGGTGGTCAACTACGAGCAGTACTTC,CASSFSRTVVNYEQYF
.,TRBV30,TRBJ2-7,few,TGTGCCTGGAGTGTAAAGGACTCTAGCTCCTACGAGCAGTACTTC,CAWSVKDSSSYEQYF
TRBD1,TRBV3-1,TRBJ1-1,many,TGTGCCAGCAGTCGGGAACAGGGGATCACTGAAGCTTTCTTT,CASSREQGITEAFF
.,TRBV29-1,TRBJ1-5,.,TGCAGCGTTGCCCAGGAGGCGGGTGGCAATCAGCCCCAGCATTTT,CSVAQEAGGNQPQHF
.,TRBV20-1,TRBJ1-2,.,TGCAGTGCTAGAGTCCCGGAGCTCACACTCCATGGCTACACCTTC,CSARVPELTLHGYTF
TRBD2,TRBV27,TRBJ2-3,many,TGTGCCAGCAGTTCCTCTAGCGGGAGGGCCTGGGCAGATACGCAGTATTTT,CASSSSSGRAWADTQYF
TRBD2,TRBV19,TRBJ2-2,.,TGTTCCAGTATTATCATCGCCGGGACTAGCGTCACCGGGGAGCTGTTTTTT,CSSIIIAGTSVTGELFF
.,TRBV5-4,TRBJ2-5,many,TGTGCCAGCAGCCCAGGTCCCGAGGAGACCCAGTACTTC,CASSPGPEETQYF
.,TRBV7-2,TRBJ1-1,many,TGTGCCAGCAGCCCATTGTCGGGAAACACTGAAGCTTTCTTT,CASSPLSGNTEAFF
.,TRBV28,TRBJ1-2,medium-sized,TGTGCCAGCAGTTTAGACAGTGGGAGCTACACCTTC,CASSLDSGSYTF
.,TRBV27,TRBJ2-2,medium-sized,TGTGCCAGCACCCATTTGGCCACCGGGGAGCTGTTTTTT,CASTHLATGELFF
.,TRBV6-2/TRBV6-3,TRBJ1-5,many,TGTGCCAGCAGACAAGGACTGAACAATCAGCCCCAGCATTTT,CASRQGLNNQPQHF
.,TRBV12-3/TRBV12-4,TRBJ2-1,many,TGTGCCAGCAGTTTCGGACGTCATGGCAATGAGCAGTTCTTC,CASSFGRHGNEQFF
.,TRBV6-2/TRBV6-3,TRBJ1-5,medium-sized,TGTGCCAGCAGTTTTCAGGGGTTTAACAATCAGCCCCAGCATTTT,CASSFQGFNNQPQHF
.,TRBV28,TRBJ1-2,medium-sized,TGTGCCAGCAGTCCCTTCGCGCGGAGCTATGGCTACACCTTC,CASSPFARSYGYTF
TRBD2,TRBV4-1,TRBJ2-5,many,TGCGCCAGCAGCCAAGATACCAGCGGGGAGGAGACCCAGTACTTC,CASSQDTSGEETQYF
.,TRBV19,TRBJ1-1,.,TGTGCCAGTAGTTCCAGCGGGGTATGGCTTGAAGCTTTCTTT,CASSSSGVWLEAFF
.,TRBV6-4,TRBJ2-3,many,TGTGCCAGCAGTGACTCCCGGTTTAGAGATACGCAGTATTTT,CASSDSRFRDTQYF
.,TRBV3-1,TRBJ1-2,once,TGTGTCAGCAGCCAAGTAGGGAATTATGGCTACAACTTC,CVSSQVGNYGYNF
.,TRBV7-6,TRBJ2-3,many,TGTGCCAGCAGCTTAGTTCCAGATACGCAGTATTTT,CASSLVPDTQYF
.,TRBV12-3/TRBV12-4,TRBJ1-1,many,TGTGCCAGCAGTTTTTGGGGACCGAAGATGAACACTGAAGCTTTCTTT,CASSFWGPKMNTEAFF
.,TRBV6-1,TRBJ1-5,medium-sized,TGTGCCAGCAGCCAACATGATCGGACCCACAATCAGCCCCAGCATTTT,CASSQHDRTHNQPQHF
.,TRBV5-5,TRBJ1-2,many,TGTGCCAGCAGCTTGGAGGCAAATAACTATGGCTACACCTTC,CASSLEANNYGYTF
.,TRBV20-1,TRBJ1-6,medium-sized,TGCGGTGCCAACGACAAAAGCTCCTATAATTCACCCCTCCACTTT,CGANDKSSYNSPLHF
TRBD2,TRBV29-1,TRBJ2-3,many,TGCAGCGGATCCGGGAGGATTGGCACAGATACGCAGTATTTT,CSGSGRIGTDTQYF
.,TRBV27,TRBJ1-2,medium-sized,TGTGCCAGCAGTTTTGGCAGGGGTGGAAGCTACACCTTC,CASSFGRGGSYTF
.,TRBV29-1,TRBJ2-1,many,TGCAGCACCCGGACGGATTTTAATGAGCAGTTCTTC,CSTRTDFNEQFF
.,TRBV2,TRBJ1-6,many,TGTGCCAGCAGTGAAGATCGGAGCAGAGATTCACCCCTCCACTTT,CASSEDRSRDSPLHF
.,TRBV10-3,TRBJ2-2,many,TGTGCCATCATTGCCGGATCAGGAACCGGGGAGCTGTTTTTT,CAIIAGSGTGELFF
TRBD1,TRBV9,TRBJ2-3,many,TGTGCCAGCAGCGGCGGACAGGTCGGAGATACGCAGTATTTT,CASSGGQVGDTQYF
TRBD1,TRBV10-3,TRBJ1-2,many,TGTGCCATCAGTGAACCGGGACAGCAAAACTATGGCTACACCTTC,CAISEPGQQNYGYTF
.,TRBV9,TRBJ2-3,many,TGTGCCAGCAGCCTCGGTCATAGCACAGATACGCAGTATTTT,CASSLGHSTDTQYF
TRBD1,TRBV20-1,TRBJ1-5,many,TGCAGTGCTAGTTCCCTACAGGGGACTCAGCCCCAGCATTTT,CSASSLQGTQPQHF
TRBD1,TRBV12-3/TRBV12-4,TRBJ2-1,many,TGTGCCAGCAGTCCGTTGACAGGGGGCCCGTACAATGAGCAGTTCTTC,CASSPLTGGPYNEQFF
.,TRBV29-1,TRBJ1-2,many,TGCAGCGTTGTTAGATTTGATGGCTACACCTTC,CSVVRFDGYTF
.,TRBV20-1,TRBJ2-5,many,TGCAGTGCTAGAGAGGACGGGAGCGAGGAGACCCAGTACTTC,CSAREDGSEETQYF
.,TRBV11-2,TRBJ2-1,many,TGTGCCAGCAGCGCGACATACAATGAGCAGTTCTTC,CASSATYNEQFF
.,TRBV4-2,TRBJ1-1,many,TGTGCCAGCAGCCAAGGTAGGACCGCTCGGGCTTTCTTT,CASSQGRTARAFF
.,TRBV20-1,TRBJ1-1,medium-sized,TGCAGTGCTAACATGGAAGCTTTCTTT,CSANMEAFF